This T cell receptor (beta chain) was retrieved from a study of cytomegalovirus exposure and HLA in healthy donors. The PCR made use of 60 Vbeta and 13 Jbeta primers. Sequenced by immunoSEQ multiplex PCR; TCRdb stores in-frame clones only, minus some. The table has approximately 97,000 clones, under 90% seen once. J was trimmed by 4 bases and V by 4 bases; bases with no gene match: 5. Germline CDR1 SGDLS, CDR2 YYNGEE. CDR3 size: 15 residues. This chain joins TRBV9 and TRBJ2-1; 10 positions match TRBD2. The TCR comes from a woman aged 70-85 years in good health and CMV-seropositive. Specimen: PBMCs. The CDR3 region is CASSPRLAGYNEQFF. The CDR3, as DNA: TGTGCCAGCAGCCCACGACTAGCGGGTTACAATGAGCAGTTCTTC. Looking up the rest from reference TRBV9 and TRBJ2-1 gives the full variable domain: DSGVTQTPKHLITATGQRVTLRCSPRSGDLSVYWYQQSLDQGLQFLIQYYNGEERAKGNILERFSAQQFPDLHSELNLSSLELGDSALYFCASSPRLAGYNEQFFGPGTRLTVL.